The next 11 T cell receptor beta chains were all read from a single sample in a study of shared clonotypes between healthy human individuals. CD8 cells regarded as naive lacked CD45RO, were positively chosen for CCR7, and omitted terminally differentiated effector memory CD45RA+ cells. The protocol was immunoSEQ multiplex PCR, while the TCRdb copy is restricted to in-frame clones and leaves out a portion. The table shows some 2,100,000 clones, with roughly 91% occurring only once. The specimen sequenced was naive CD8+ T cells from PBMCs. The receptors come from a man aged 18 to 29 in good health. Some clones in this sample may be carry-over from other donors' samples.

The chain recombines TRBV5-6 with TRBJ2-7, with TRBD2 as a possible D gene (5 bases). The CDR3 contains 14 residues. Germline V gives CDR1 SGHDT, CDR2 YYEEEE. Trimming cost V 0 bases and J 6 bases, with 13 bases left between them. DNA for the CDR3: TGTGCCAGCAGCTTGGGAGGGTCTCAGGTCGAGCAGTACTTC. This codes for CASSLGGSQVEQYF.

The CDR3 region has the DNA TGTGCCAGCAGCTTAGGACAGGTACGAGGCTACACCTTC. This sequence encodes CASSLGQVRGYTF. The chain combines TRBV9 with TRBJ1-2, with 7 bases identical to TRBD1. This CDR3 has 13 amino acids. Germline loops: CDR1 SGDLS, CDR2 YYNGEE. The V segment lost 4 bases and the J segment 8 bases; nucleotides outside the gene matches: 8. The whole variable domain, filled in from reference TRBV9 and TRBJ1-2, reads DSGVTQTPKHLITATGQRVTLRCSPRSGDLSVYWYQQSLDQGLQFLIQYYNGEERAKGNILERFSAQQFPDLHSELNLSSLELGDSALYFCASSLGQVRGYTFGSGTRLTVV.

V is TRBV6-5 and J is TRBJ1-1; TRBD1 matches 8 bases. The trim removed 7 bases at V and 2 bases at J, leaving 9 bases unmatched. CDR1 MNHEY and CDR2 SVGAGI come from the germline V gene. The CDR3 has 15 residues. CDR3 bases: TGTGCCAGCATAGGGCAGGGGGCAGAAAACACTGAAGCTTTCTTT. This encodes CASIGQGAENTEAFF.

CDR3: CASSPGTGLNQPQHF. CDR3 nucleotide sequence: TGTGCCAGCAGCCCGGGGACAGGGTTGAATCAGCCCCAGCATTTT. V usage is TRBV6-5 and J usage is TRBJ1-5; TRBD1 matches at 9 bases. This CDR3 spans 15 amino acids. Germline assignment: CDR1 MNHEY and CDR2 SVGAGI. V was clipped by 6 bases and J by 4 bases; unmatched bases: 7.

The genes are TRBV27 and TRBJ2-1; D perhaps matches TRBD1 (5 bases). The CDR3 totals 14 residues. Per germline, CDR1 MNHEY and CDR2 SMNVEV (reference sequence). V was shortened by 7 bases and J by 1 base, with 11 bases between the two germline ends. The CDR3 coding sequence is TGTGCCAGCATCCGGTCAGGGTCCTACAATGAGCAGTTCTTC. This sequence encodes CASIRSGSYNEQFF.

The chain carries TRBV28 and TRBJ2-7; the D is unclear. CDR1 is MDHEN and CDR2 is SYDVKM in the germline V gene. The V end was cut by 3 bases, the J end by 0 bases, with 12 bases between. CDR3 length: 15 amino acids. CDR3: CASSFGPAISYEQYF. The CDR3 DNA is TGTGCCAGCAGTTTTGGCCCAGCTATCTCCTACGAGCAGTACTTC.

Concerning this clone: Other nucleotide sequences from this sample produce the same CDR3. The chain couples TRBV29-1 to TRBJ2-7, with D unresolved. Trimming took 4 bases from V and 3 from J, leaving 7 bases between them. The length of the CDR3 is 11 residues. Germline CDR1 SQVTM, CDR2 ANQGSEA. CDR3 residues: CSVGEGYEQYF. The CDR3 DNA follows: TGCAGCGTTGGGGAAGGCTACGAGCAGTACTTC.

V gene TRBV27 combines with J gene TRBJ2-7, with D possibly being TRBD1 or TRBD2 (5 bases each). Germline CDR1 MNHEY, CDR2 SMNVEV (reference sequence). V lost 8 bases and J 1 base, leaving 12 bases between the germline ends. The CDR3 length is 13 residues. DNA for the CDR3: TGTGCCAGCGCACCCGGGGCGTCCTACGAGCAGTACTTC. This codes for CASAPGASYEQYF.

Comment on this clone: This sample also contains other DNA sequences that code for the same CDR3. The rearrangement links TRBV25-1 to TRBJ1-5; a possible D gene is TRBD1 (5 bases). Germline V gene lookup returns CDR1 MGHDK and CDR2 SYGVNS. V dropped 3 bases and J dropped 7 bases, with 13 bases sitting between them. The CDR3 runs 14 residues. This CDR3 reads CASSERGAGQPQHF. The CDR3 coding sequence is TGTGCCAGCAGTGAGAGAGGGGCAGGACAGCCCCAGCATTTT.

As concerns this clone: Other nucleotide sequences in the sample specify the same CDR3. This chain uses TRBV9 with TRBJ2-5, with 7 bases matching TRBD2. Germline assignment: CDR1 SGDLS and CDR2 YYNGEE. The CDR3 extends over 14 amino acids. Trimming cost V 3 bases and J 1 base; bases outside gene matches: 3. In DNA form, the CDR3 reads TGTGCCAGCAGCGGTAGCGGGCCCCAAGAGACCCAGTACTTC. Translation gives CASSGSGPQETQYF.

The rearrangement links TRBV9 to TRBJ1-2; TRBD1 matches 9 bases. J was trimmed by 4 bases and V by 4 bases; bases with no gene match: 8. Germline V CDR1 and CDR2: SGDLS, YYNGEE. This CDR3 spans 15 amino acids. As DNA, the CDR3 is TGTGCCAGCAGCCCACGGACAGGGGTGGGCTATGGCTACACCTTC. Encoded protein: CASSPRTGVGYGYTF.